The clone carrying this T cell receptor beta chain was counted only a few times. Its antigen is undetermined. The data were produced by immunoSEQ multiplex PCR, yet TCRdb's version contains in-frame clones alone and is incomplete. The sample carries about 2.3 million clones, 92% recorded once. These data originate in a study of shared clonotypes between healthy human individuals. Overall study results and limits: The study drew on few donors, limiting represented genetic and exposure-history diversity.

The CDR3 is 15 amino acids. V was trimmed by 2 bases and J by 2 bases, leaving 12 bases between them. Germline CDR1 reads SNHLY; CDR2 reads FYNNEI. The chain has TRBV2 and TRBJ1-1; unclear D gene. Sequenced: naive CD4+ T cells from PBMCs. Sample subset: CD45RA+ positively selected. This receptor was taken from a man aged 18 to 30 in good health. Some clones in this sample may be carry-over from other donors' samples. CDR3 sequence: CASSEFGQANTEAFF. The CDR3, as DNA: TGTGCCAGCAGTGAATTCGGGCAGGCCAACACTGAAGCTTTCTTT.